One and the same sample provided the 17 T cell receptor beta chains below, sequenced in a study of T cell responses to AZD1222 COVID-19 vaccine. Method: immunoSEQ multiplex PCR; TCRdb's copy keeps in-frame clones and lacks some. The table records more than 150,000 clones, around 94% of them present only once. Sequenced material: peripheral blood, taken on day 0 of AZD1222 vaccination. These receptors were taken from an adult in good health.

This chain links TRBV28 with TRBJ1-4; D is possibly TRBD1 (5 bases). Germline V gives CDR1 MDHEN, CDR2 SYDVKM. The V gene lost 2 bases and the J gene lost 4 bases, with 14 bases spanning the gap. The CDR3 runs to 16 residues. CDR3 nucleotides: TGTGCCAGCAGTTTAGACCGATCAGGGCGTAATGAAAAACTGTTTTTT. Protein product: CASSLDRSGRNEKLFF.

This clone was observed once. This chain connects TRBV19 to TRBJ1-2; possible D gene TRBD1, 5 bases. CDR1 and CDR2 from the germline V gene are LNHDA and SQIVND (reference sequence). The CDR3 is 12 residues long. The V end lost 4 bases, the J end lost 7 bases, and 10 bases lay between the germline ends. The CDR3 DNA reads as TGTGCCAGTAGTACAGGGTTCGGTGGCTACACCTTC. This gives the protein CASSTGFGGYTF.

The chain employs TRBV27 and TRBJ1-5, with D unclear. With 3 bases removed from V and 3 bases from J, the gap between germline ends came to 9 bases. CDR1 is MNHEY, CDR2 SMNVEV, per germline (reference sequence). The CDR3 is made up of 14 amino acids. CDR3 in DNA: TGTGCCAGCAGTTTCGAGGGCCACAATCAGCCCCAGCATTTT. Translating it yields CASSFEGHNQPQHF.

This clone showed up just a few times. CDR3 sequence: CASSLGGLLIYEQYF. CDR3 bases: TGTGCCAGCAGCCTGGGGGGACTGTTGATCTACGAGCAGTACTTC. The V call is TRBV7-9, the J call TRBJ2-7; maybe TRBD2 (6 bases). Germline CDR1 SEHNR, CDR2 FQNEAQ (reference sequence). The V end was cut by 5 bases, the J end by 3 bases, with 17 bases between. This CDR3 is built from 15 residues.

This clone has a single count. The chain carries TRBV7-6 and TRBJ1-1, with 9 bases aligning to TRBD1. This CDR3 contains 14 residues. V lost 5 bases and J lost 3; bases outside the gene matches: 4. In germline, CDR1 is SGHVS, CDR2 FNYEAQ. The CDR3 DNA reads as TGTGCCAGCAGCACAGGACAGGGGTACACTGAAGCTTTCTTT. Amino acids: CASSTGQGYTEAFF.

The CDR3 DNA sequence: TGTGCCAGCAGCATGGGACTTTTCACAGATACGCAGTATTTT. The encoded protein is CASSMGLFTDTQYF. The chain recombines TRBV7-2 with TRBJ2-3; TRBD2 might be the D (6 bases). V shed 5 bases and J shed 2 bases, with 11 bases lying between them. This CDR3 contains 14 residues. Per the germline V gene, CDR1 is SGHTA and CDR2 is FQGNSA.

On this clone itself: Other DNA sequences from this sample encode an identical CDR3 as well. This rearrangement joins TRBV18 to TRBJ1-5; D is perhaps TRBD1 (5 bases). V was trimmed by 3 bases and J by 4 bases, leaving 7 bases between them. CDR3 length equals 13 residues. Germline CDR1 and CDR2: KGHSH and LQKENI. CDR3 coding DNA: TGTGCCAGCTCACCCGACAGAAATCAGCCCCAGCATTTT. This encodes CASSPDRNQPQHF. Drawing the rest from reference TRBV18 and TRBJ1-5, the complete variable domain is NAGVMQNPRHLVRRRGQEARLRCSPMKGHSHVYWYRQLPEEGLKFMVYLQKENIIDESGMPKERFSAEFPKEGPSILRIQQVVRGDSAAYFCASSPDRNQPQHFGDGTRLSIL.

This clone was found once. The CDR3 sequence: CASSREGQGLGYTF. CDR3 bases: TGTGCCAGCAGTAGGGAAGGACAGGGGCTTGGCTACACCTTC. J is TRBJ1-2 and V is TRBV5-5, with 9 bases lining up with TRBD1. With 5 bases clipped from V and 7 bases from J, the junction kept 9 bases outside the gene matches. The CDR3 totals 14 residues. Germline V gives CDR1 SGHKS, CDR2 YYEKEE (reference sequence).

The chain links TRBV10-1 to TRBJ2-3; no firm D call. Germline-derived CDR1 and CDR2 are WNHNN and SYGVQD (reference sequence). The CDR3 has 12 amino acids. The V end lost 2 bases, the J end lost 8 bases, and 8 bases lay between the germline ends. The CDR3 bases are TGCGCCAGCAGTGAGGGGCTTCCTACGCAGTATTTT. Translated: CASSEGLPTQYF.

The chain uses TRBV18 and TRBJ2-1; tentatively, D is TRBD1 or TRBD2 (5 bases each). Germline V gene sequence: CDR1 KGHSH, CDR2 LQKENI. Trimming took off 6 bases at V and 5 bases at J, with 17 bases between the two ends. This CDR3 is built from 15 residues. The DNA for the CDR3 is TGTGCCAGCTCCCAGGGACGCACATCTCACAATGAGCAGTTCTTC. Its translation: CASSQGRTSHNEQFF.

The chain couples TRBV7-8 to TRBJ1-2; the D gene is possibly TRBD1 (5 bases). The CDR3 has 16 residues. Per the germline V gene, CDR1 is SGHVS and CDR2 is FQNEAQ. Deletions cut 4 bases from V and 5 bases from J, with 20 bases between. The CDR3 protein is CASSSRAGISGYGYTF. In nucleotides, the CDR3 is TGTGCCAGCAGCTCTAGGGCAGGGATTAGTGGGTATGGCTACACCTTC. The variable domain in full, with the rest retrieved from reference TRBV7-8 and TRBJ1-2, is GAGVSQSPRYKVAKRGQDVALRCDPISGHVSLFWYQQALGQGPEFLTYFQNEAQLDKSGLPSDRFFAERPEGSVSTLKIQRTQQEDSAVYLCASSSRAGISGYGYTFGSGTRLTVV.

This clone has just one count. The chain combines TRBV12-3 or TRBV12-4 with TRBJ1-2, with no clear D. The CDR3 extends over 13 amino acids. V dropped 3 bases and J dropped 3 bases, with 8 bases sitting between them. CDR3 sequence reads: CASSFGVDYGYTF. CDR3 in DNA: TGTGCCAGCAGTTTTGGGGTAGACTATGGCTACACCTTC.

The rearrangement links TRBV20-1 to TRBJ2-6; D is uncertain. The V gene lost 3 bases and the J gene lost 0 bases, with 9 bases spanning the gap. CDR1 and CDR2 from the germline V gene are DFQATT and SNEGSKA (reference sequence). This CDR3 contains 15 residues. The CDR3: CSASLGDSGANVLTF. The CDR3 DNA reads as TGCAGTGCTAGTCTAGGAGACTCTGGGGCCAACGTCCTGACTTTC.

The gene calls are TRBV15 and TRBJ2-7; perhaps D is TRBD1 or TRBD2 (6 bases each). The V end was cut by 0 bases, the J end by 6 bases, with 9 bases between. The CDR3 spans 13 residues. The V gene's germline CDR1 is LNHNV and CDR2 YYDKDF (reference sequence). For the CDR3, the DNA is TGTGCCACCAGCAGAGAAGAGGGGGGCGAGCAGTACTTC. Protein product: CATSREEGGEQYF.

This clone showed up just once. The chain recombines TRBV7-5 with TRBJ1-1. TRBV7-5 represents a pseudogene. The CDR3 runs 13 residues. CDR3 coding DNA: TGTGTCAGAAGCTCCCCCGTCGTCGCGGAAGCTTTCTTT. Its protein product is CVRSSPVVAEAFF.

The count of this clone is one. V gene TRBV27 combines with J gene TRBJ2-1; a weak D match, TRBD2 (5 bases). Germline lookup yields CDR1 MNHEY and CDR2 SMNVEV (reference sequence). Trimming took 6 bases from V and 7 from J, leaving 13 bases between them. The CDR3 runs to 13 residues. CDR3 nucleotides: TGTGCCAGCAGAACGCTCTGGGAGAATGAGCAGTTCTTC. It encodes CASRTLWENEQFF.

Written as DNA, the CDR3 is TGTGCCAGTAGTCCCCCTAGGGGCAATGAGCAGTTCTTC. Its translation is CASSPPRGNEQFF. The rearrangement uses TRBV19 and TRBJ2-1, with D possibly being TRBD1 (5 bases). CDR1 is LNHDA, CDR2 SQIVND, per germline (reference sequence). V was trimmed by 5 bases and J by 6 bases, leaving 11 bases between them. This CDR3 is 13 amino acids long. Full variable domain (remainder filled in from reference TRBV19 and TRBJ2-1): DGGITQSPKYLFRKEGQNVTLSCEQNLNHDAMYWYRQDPGQGLRLIYYSQIVNDFQKGDIAEGYSVSREKKESFPLTVTSAQKNPTAFYLCASSPPRGNEQFFGPGTRLTVL.